Reported below is one T cell receptor (beta chain). Source study methods: Scientists estimated how many nucleated cells there were by amplifying reference gene primers. The method was immunoSEQ multiplex PCR; TCRdb's version includes in-frame clones alone and lacks a portion of them. For V, J and clone size, that table is used; D and trimming come from the DNA. The sample includes about 270,000 clones, 86% of them seen just once. The entry originates in a study of blood T cell repertoires in COVID-19. As for the study in general: Samples representing acute and convalescent COVID-19 were sourced from the United States, Italy and Spain. PBMCs, B-cell-depleted T cells, or T cells were the source of the cDNA or gDNA that made up the material.

Enrollment of patients from Seattle took place during active infection, with longitudinal follow-up. This receptor was obtained from a woman aged 80 or over with COVID-19, enrolled during active disease. Sequencing was performed on peripheral blood.

CDR3 in DNA: TGCGCCAGCCTCGAGCGGGGCCCCGCCACAGATACGCAGTATTTT. This translates into CASLERGPATDTQYF. V is TRBV10-2 and J is TRBJ2-3; 7 bases fit TRBD2. The CDR3 contains 15 residues. Germline V gene sequence: CDR1 WSHSY, CDR2 SAAADI. After removal of 8 bases from V and 2 bases from J, the junction contained 10 bases not matched to a gene.